This TCR beta chain was identified in a study of T-cell reconstitution after alpha-beta-depleted transplantation in children. This clonotype appeared many times. The V end was cut by 5 bases, the J end by 4 bases, with 9 bases between. This CDR3 region has 12 residues. Germline V lookup: CDR1 DFQATT, CDR2 SNEGSKA (reference sequence). The TCRbeta library was prepared with unique molecular identifiers. One entry per CDR3 protein results from TCRdb running MiXCR on the PCR reads. The profile shows around 410,000 distinct CDR3 sequences, under 13% of them singletons. Sequenced material: PBMCs from the stem cell graft donor, taken from the stem cell graft. V and J are TRBV20-1 and TRBJ2-1; TRBD2 is a possible D gene (5 bases). The origin of this receptor is a human donor who donated a stem cell graft to a child with acute myeloid leukemia. CDR3 region: CSASSRYNEQFF. CDR3 coding DNA: TGCAGTGCTTCTAGCAGGTACAATGAGCAGTTCTTC.